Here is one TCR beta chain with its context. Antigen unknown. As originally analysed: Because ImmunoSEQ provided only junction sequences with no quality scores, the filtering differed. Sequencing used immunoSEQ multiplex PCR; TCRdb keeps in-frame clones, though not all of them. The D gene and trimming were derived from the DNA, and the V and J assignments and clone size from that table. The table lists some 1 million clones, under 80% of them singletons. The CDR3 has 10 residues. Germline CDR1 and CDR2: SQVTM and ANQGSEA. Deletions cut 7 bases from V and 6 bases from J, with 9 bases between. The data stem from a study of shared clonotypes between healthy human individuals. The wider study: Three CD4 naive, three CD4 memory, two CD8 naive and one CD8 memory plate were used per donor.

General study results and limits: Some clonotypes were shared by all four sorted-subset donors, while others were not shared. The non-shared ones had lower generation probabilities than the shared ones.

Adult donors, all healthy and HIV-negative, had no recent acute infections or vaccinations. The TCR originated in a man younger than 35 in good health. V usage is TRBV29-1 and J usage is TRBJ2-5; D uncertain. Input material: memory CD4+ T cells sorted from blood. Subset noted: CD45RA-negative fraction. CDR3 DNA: TGCAGCGCCGCGTCACAGACCCAGTACTTC. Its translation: CSAASQTQYF.